These T cell receptor beta chains were read from a single sample in a study of blood T cell repertoires in COVID-19. Clones were read by immunoSEQ multiplex PCR, and TCRdb kept only the in-frame ones, dropping some. This sample has 150,000 to 200,000 clones; about four fifths occur once, and the top ten carry 6% to 8%. The sample comprised PBMCs or T cells enriched from blood (not recorded which). The receptors stem from a man aged 35 to 55 who had recovered from COVID-19. Both conserved end residues are trimmed from each CDR3. A D gene is named only where the DNA matches it firmly.

D,J,V,CDR3
.,TRBJ2-6,TRBV7-3,ASSLTSSGANVLT
.,TRBJ1-1,TRBV29-1,SVGPGLVTEAF
TRBD1,TRBJ1-1,TRBV2,ASEATGWLAFDGNTEAF
TRBD1,TRBJ2-3,TRBV7-3,ASSRGDRGRFADTQY
TRBD1,TRBJ1-5,TRBV19,ASRLGQVNQPQH
.,TRBJ1-3,TRBV18,ASSPTVEGNTIY
.,TRBJ2-2,TRBV4-1,ASSLKGGDGGELF
TRBD1,TRBJ1-1,TRBV6-5,ASLLRGQGTEAF
TRBD2,TRBJ2-4,TRBV11-3,ASSKTSDGNIQY
.,TRBJ1-2,TRBV20-1,SADTDKGYT
.,TRBJ1-2,TRBV6-5,ASSIGRFQVHGYT
TRBD1,TRBJ1-1,TRBV29-1,SVVPPGGYTEAF
.,TRBJ1-5,TRBV2,ASSEAGHSNQPQH
.,TRBJ1-1,TRBV12-3/TRBV12-4,ASVGGTEAF
.,TRBJ2-1,TRBV7-2,ASSLDASSYNEQF
.,TRBJ2-6,TRBV19,ASSPQGHLIFSGANVLT
.,TRBJ1-5,TRBV19,ASSIDRGNQPQH
TRBD2,TRBJ2-1,TRBV7-2,ASSGGENSYNEQF
TRBD1,TRBJ1-2,TRBV29-1,SVPHAGQGYGYT
TRBD1,TRBJ1-2,TRBV9,ASSVGTGREYGYT
.,TRBJ2-3,TRBV5-1,ASSLDPHGEQY
TRBD1,TRBJ1-1,TRBV4-1,ASSHVSTGVYTEAF
TRBD1,TRBJ1-4,TRBV4-3,ASSQGQGPEKLF
.,TRBJ1-2,TRBV4-3,ASSQGRQPNYGYT
TRBD1,TRBJ1-1,TRBV29-1,SVDRVAAF
.,TRBJ1-4,TRBV19,ASSWGGEVEKLF
TRBD1,TRBJ2-7,TRBV18,ASSPNPGQGAVWDEQY
TRBD1,TRBJ1-5,TRBV7-8,ASSVAGTVTNQPQH
.,TRBJ2-7,TRBV27,ASRPTGYSYEQY
.,TRBJ1-6,TRBV28,ASSQRGGTVNNSPLH
TRBD1,TRBJ1-4,TRBV4-1,ASSQPRQGRKLF
TRBD1,TRBJ1-2,TRBV19,ASSISSGQGRIYGYT
.,TRBJ2-5,TRBV5-1,ASSLILPLQETQY
.,TRBJ1-1,TRBV4-1,ASSQGIFEPEAF
.,TRBJ2-7,TRBV2,ASSETARGSYEQY